The 4 T cell receptor beta chains in this list originate from one sample, sequenced in a study of blood T cell repertoires in COVID-19. Using immunoSEQ multiplex PCR, the repertoire was profiled, and TCRdb retains in-frame clones only, with some absent. The sample yields some 320,000 clones, 85% seen once. The specimen was PBMCs or T cells enriched from blood (not recorded which). The receptors originated from a woman aged 25-40 years who had been exposed to COVID-19.

V gene TRBV4-3 combines with J gene TRBJ2-2; D perhaps matches TRBD1 (5 bases). Germline V lookup: CDR1 LGHNA, CDR2 YSLEER. This CDR3 spans 15 amino acids. Trimming removed 1 base from V and 5 bases from J, with 11 bases in between. This CDR3 is CASSQVTGPTGELFF. CDR3 nucleotides: TGCGCCAGCAGCCAAGTAACAGGTCCAACCGGGGAGCTGTTTTTT.

The V and J genes are TRBV5-1 and TRBJ1-1, with a tentative D call TRBD1 (6 bases). Germline loops: CDR1 SGHRS, CDR2 YFSETQ. V shed 6 bases and J shed 0 bases, with 12 bases lying between them. This CDR3 has 14 amino acids. CDR3 region: CASNREGLNTEAFF. CDR3 coding DNA: TGCGCCAGCAACAGGGAGGGACTGAACACTGAAGCTTTCTTT.

This clone was observed at least ten times. V gene TRBV5-4 combines with J gene TRBJ1-6; 7 bases are shared with TRBD1. Germline-derived CDR1 and CDR2 are SGHNT and YYREEE (reference sequence). The CDR3 loop spans 19 amino acids. Trimming removed 0 bases from V and 6 bases from J; junction bases left unmatched: 15. The CDR3 protein is CASSLDVILGGAGNSPLHF. CDR3 bases: TGTGCCAGCAGCTTGGATGTGATTCTAGGGGGCGCGGGTAATTCACCCCTCCACTTT. The variable domain in full, with the rest retrieved from reference TRBV5-4 and TRBJ1-6, is ETGVTQSPTHLIKTRGQQVTLRCSSQSGHNTVSWYQQALGQGPQFIFQYYREEENGRGNFPPRFSGLQFPNYSSELNVNALELDDSALYLCASSLDVILGGAGNSPLHFGNGTRLTVT.

The rearrangement joins TRBV25-1 to TRBJ2-7; D might be TRBD1 (5 bases). CDR1 is MGHDK, CDR2 SYGVNS, per germline. V shed 3 bases and J shed 7 bases, with 16 bases lying between them. The CDR3 covers 14 residues. CDR3 residues: CASSEGQGRQEQYF. Here the CDR3 DNA reads TGTGCCAGCAGTGAGGGGCAGGGCCGGCAGGAGCAGTACTTC.